Listed here is a single T cell receptor (beta chain). Its specificity is not known. V was cut by 3 bases and J by 2 bases, with 16 bases left in between. The CDR3 length is 16 residues. Germline CDR1 reads SGHRS; CDR2 reads YFSETQ. The PCR made use of 60 Vbeta and 13 Jbeta primers. The protocol was immunoSEQ multiplex PCR, while the TCRdb copy is restricted to in-frame clones and leaves out a portion. There are 100,000 to 150,000 clones in the sample, with under 2% held by the top ten. These data belong to a study of cytomegalovirus exposure and HLA in healthy donors. Broader study findings: An observed cluster of highly shared sequence variants was recorded as a likely sequencing artifact.

The sample taken for sequencing was PBMCs. The TCR was taken from a woman between 40 and 50 years old in good health and CMV-seronegative. V is TRBV5-1 and J is TRBJ2-3; D remains unclear. CDR3 in DNA: TGCGCCAGCAGCTCCAATCCGAACAGTGACACAGATACGCAGTATTTT. It codes for CASSSNPNSDTDTQYF.